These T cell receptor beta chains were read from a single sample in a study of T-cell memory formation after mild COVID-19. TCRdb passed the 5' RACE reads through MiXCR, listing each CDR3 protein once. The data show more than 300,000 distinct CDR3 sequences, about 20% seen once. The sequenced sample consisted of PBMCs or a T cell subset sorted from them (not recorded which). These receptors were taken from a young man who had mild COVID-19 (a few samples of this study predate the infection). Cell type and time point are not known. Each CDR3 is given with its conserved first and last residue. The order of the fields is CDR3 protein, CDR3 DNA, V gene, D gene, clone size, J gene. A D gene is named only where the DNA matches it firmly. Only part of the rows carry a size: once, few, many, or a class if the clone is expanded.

CASSLRDKRGYTF | TGTGCCAGCAGCCTCCGGGACAAACGAGGCTACACCTTC | TRBV28 | . | few | TRBJ1-2
CASSVEGDAEEETQYF | TGTGCCAGCAGCGTAGAGGGGGACGCGGAGGAGGAGACCCAGTACTTC | TRBV9 | . | many | TRBJ2-5
CASSSSAVTGELFF | TGTGCCAGCTCCTCTAGCGCGGTCACCGGGGAGCTGTTTTTT | TRBV5-4 | . | few | TRBJ2-2
CASSSNGLALLNEQFF | TGTGCCAGCAGCTCAAATGGACTAGCGTTACTCAATGAGCAGTTCTTC | TRBV7-3 | TRBD2 | few | TRBJ2-1
CSAARTQQRLQYF | TGCAGTGCCGCCAGGACCCAGCAACGGTTGCAGTACTTC | TRBV20-1 | . | few | TRBJ2-7
CASSLSGGGYGYTF | TGTGCCAGCAGTTTATCCGGGGGAGGGTATGGCTACACCTTC | TRBV28 | . | few | TRBJ1-2
CATSDRTGANEQFF | TGTGCCACCAGTGATCGGACAGGGGCCAATGAGCAGTTCTTC | TRBV24-1 | TRBD1 | . | TRBJ2-1
CASSPGIGVDSNSPLHF | TGTGCCAGCTCCCCAGGCATCGGCGTTGACTCTAATTCACCCCTCCACTTT | TRBV7-9 | . | . | TRBJ1-6
CASSFADTRLRGYTF | TGTGCCAGCAGTTTTGCCGACACCCGGCTGCGTGGCTACACCTTC | TRBV28 | . | few | TRBJ1-2
CASSHLGGGPDEQFF | TGTGCCAGCAGCCACTTGGGGGGGGGGCCCGATGAGCAGTTCTTC | TRBV7-2 | . | . | TRBJ2-1
CASSPPYKYEQYF | TGTGCCAGCTCACCACCTTACAAGTACGAGCAGTACTTC | TRBV18 | . | . | TRBJ2-7
CASSPLAGGHTDTQYF | TGTGCCAGCAGCCCTCTAGCGGGGGGACACACAGATACGCAGTATTTT | TRBV27 | TRBD2 | . | TRBJ2-3
CASSQELVLNTGELFF | TGCGCCAGCAGCCAAGAACTAGTACTGAACACCGGGGAGCTGTTTTTT | TRBV4-1 | . | few | TRBJ2-2
CASKGGLSTDTQYF | TGCGCCAGCAAGGGGGGGCTTAGCACAGATACGCAGTATTTT | TRBV10-2 | . | many | TRBJ2-3
CASSPLGLRFQETQYF | TGTGCCAGCAGCCCCCTTGGGCTTCGGTTCCAAGAGACCCAGTACTTC | TRBV7-9 | . | . | TRBJ2-5
CASTYDWDTEAFF | TGTGCCAGCACCTATGACTGGGACACTGAAGCTTTCTTT | TRBV12-3/TRBV12-4 | . | . | TRBJ1-1
CASSYQYTEAFF | TGTGCCAGCAGTTACCAATACACTGAAGCTTTCTTT | TRBV6-6 | . | few | TRBJ1-1
CASSPDGNTEAFF | TGCGCCAGCAGCCCCGACGGGAACACTGAAGCTTTCTTT | TRBV5-1 | . | many | TRBJ1-1
CASSERSSGQETQYF | TGCGCCAGCAGTGAGCGTAGCTCGGGACAAGAGACCCAGTACTTC | TRBV4-1 | . | . | TRBJ2-5
CASSSRQTSGGWRVSDTQYF | TGCGCCAGCAGCTCCCGACAGACTAGCGGGGGGTGGAGAGTCTCAGATACGCAGTATTTT | TRBV5-1 | TRBD2 | . | TRBJ2-3
CASSWAVGGPDTQYF | TGTGCCAGCAGCTGGGCCGTGGGGGGCCCAGATACGCAGTATTTT | TRBV7-9 | . | . | TRBJ2-3
CASSSTGASGYNEQFF | TGCGCCAGCAGCTCAACCGGGGCTAGCGGGTACAATGAGCAGTTCTTC | TRBV5-1 | TRBD2 | many | TRBJ2-1
CASSVVGIGSLSYNEQFF | TGTGCCAGCAGCGTAGTGGGCATCGGGAGTCTGTCCTACAATGAGCAGTTCTTC | TRBV9 | . | few | TRBJ2-1
CASSLTPQRLADTQYF | TGCGCCAGCAGCTTGACCCCACAGAGGCTCGCGGATACGCAGTATTTT | TRBV5-1 | . | . | TRBJ2-3